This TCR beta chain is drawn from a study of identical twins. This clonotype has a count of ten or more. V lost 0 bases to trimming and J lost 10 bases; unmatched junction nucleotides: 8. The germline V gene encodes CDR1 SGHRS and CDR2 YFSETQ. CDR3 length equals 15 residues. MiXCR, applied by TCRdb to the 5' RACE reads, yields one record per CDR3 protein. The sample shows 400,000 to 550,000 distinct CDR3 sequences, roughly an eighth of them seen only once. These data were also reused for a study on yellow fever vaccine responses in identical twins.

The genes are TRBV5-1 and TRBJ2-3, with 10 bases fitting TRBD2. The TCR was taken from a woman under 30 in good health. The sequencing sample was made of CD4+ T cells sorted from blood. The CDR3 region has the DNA TGCGCCAGCAGCTTGGCTAGCGGGAGTACAACGGCGCAGTATTTT. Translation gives CASSLASGSTTAQYF.